The 5 T cell receptor beta chains listed next were all sequenced from one sample in a study of T cells after yellow fever vaccination. TCRdb re-derived calls from the 5' RACE reads in MiXCR, one entry per CDR3 protein. The repertoire has about 360,000 distinct CDR3 sequences, under 7.5% of them found once; the top ten carry 15%. Sequencing used PBMCs, obtained 5 days after the yellow fever booster vaccination. Receptors originate from a man aged 30 to 45 who received the YFV17D yellow fever vaccine.

At least ten counts were recorded for this clonotype. This rearrangement joins TRBV5-1 to TRBJ2-3; 9 bases fit TRBD2. The V and J ends lost 7 bases and 4 bases, in that order; junction bases with no gene match: 10. The CDR3 covers 15 residues. The germline gives CDR1 SGHRS, CDR2 YFSETQ. The CDR3 DNA reads as TGCGCCAGCTGGAGCTTAGCGGGAGCCCCAGATACGCAGTATTTT. Translated: CASWSLAGAPDTQYF. The variable domain in full, completed from reference TRBV5-1 and TRBJ2-3, reads KAGVTQTPRYLIKTRGQQVTLSCSPISGHRSVSWYQQTPGQGLQFLFEYFSETQRNKGNFPGRFSGRQFSNSRSEMNVSTLELGDSALYLCASWSLAGAPDTQYFGPGTRLTVL.

The chain combines TRBV20-1 with TRBJ2-1; TRBD2 agrees at 8 bases. The CDR3 length is 17 residues. Per the germline V gene, CDR1 is DFQATT and CDR2 is SNEGSKA (reference sequence). Trimming took 3 bases from V and 4 from J; bases not matched to a gene: 14. This CDR3 reads CSASPLGLAGKYNEQFF. The CDR3 DNA sequence: TGCAGTGCTAGTCCACTTGGGTTAGCGGGAAAGTACAATGAGCAGTTCTTC.

The genes are TRBV30 and TRBJ2-5, with TRBD2 matching 10 bases. The germline V gene has CDR1 GTSNPN and CDR2 SVGIG (reference sequence). The CDR3 consists of 15 residues. V trimming: 6 bases; J trimming: 5 bases; junction bases outside the gene matches: 12. CDR3 in amino acids: CACAGGLAGVETQYF. Here the CDR3 DNA reads TGTGCCTGCGCCGGCGGGCTAGCGGGAGTGGAGACCCAGTACTTC.

The chain joins TRBV7-2 to TRBJ2-1, with a weak D call TRBD2 (6 bases). The germline V and J ends were trimmed by 2 bases and 3 bases, with 11 bases remaining between them. Germline lookup yields CDR1 SGHTA and CDR2 FQGNSA. This CDR3 spans 15 amino acids. CDR3 DNA: TGTGCCAGCAGCTTATTTGTTAGCGGCTACAATGAGCAGTTCTTC. Amino acids: CASSLFVSGYNEQFF.

This clonotype has ten or more counts. The junction departs from the called germline gene at one end, perhaps through a read error. The J gene is TRBJ2-3, the V gene TRBV5-4; weak D call: TRBD1 (5 bases). The CDR3 runs to 14 residues. The germline CDR1 and CDR2 sequences are SGHNT and YYREEE (reference sequence). CDR3 sequence reads: CASSLQGSTDTQYF. The CDR3 DNA follows: TGCGCCAGCAGCCTTCAGGGTAGCACAGATACGCAGTATTTT.